The clone carrying this T cell receptor beta chain was found once. Its specificity is not known. The sample belongs to a study of cytomegalovirus exposure and HLA in healthy donors. Points from the study as a whole: It was reported that the classifier diagnosed cytomegalovirus status with high specificity and sensitivity in both the original and validation cohorts. Within the data, a cluster of highly shared sequence variants was likely a sequencing artifact. Most CMV-associated TCR beta chains were later found to appear HLA-restricted. Investigators reported 150 to 200 TCR beta chains as tied to cytomegalovirus.

Researchers ran the PCR with 60 Vbeta and 13 Jbeta primers. Clones were read by immunoSEQ multiplex PCR, and TCRdb kept only the in-frame ones, dropping some. Among some 120,000 clones, approximately 80% were seen once, and the ten largest hold over 0.2%. The ends lost 0 bases at V and 4 bases at J; junction bases unmatched: 11. This CDR3 comprises 17 residues. The germline gives CDR1 LGHNA, CDR2 YSLEER. Sequencing was carried out using PBMCs. V and J are TRBV4-3 and TRBJ1-2; TRBD1 matches at 7 bases. The origin of this receptor is a man between 45 and 60 years old in good health and CMV-seronegative. CDR3 nucleotide sequence: TGCGCCAGCAGCCAAGATTTATCCGGGACAGCAAGCTATGGCTACACCTTC. Translation gives CASSQDLSGTASYGYTF.